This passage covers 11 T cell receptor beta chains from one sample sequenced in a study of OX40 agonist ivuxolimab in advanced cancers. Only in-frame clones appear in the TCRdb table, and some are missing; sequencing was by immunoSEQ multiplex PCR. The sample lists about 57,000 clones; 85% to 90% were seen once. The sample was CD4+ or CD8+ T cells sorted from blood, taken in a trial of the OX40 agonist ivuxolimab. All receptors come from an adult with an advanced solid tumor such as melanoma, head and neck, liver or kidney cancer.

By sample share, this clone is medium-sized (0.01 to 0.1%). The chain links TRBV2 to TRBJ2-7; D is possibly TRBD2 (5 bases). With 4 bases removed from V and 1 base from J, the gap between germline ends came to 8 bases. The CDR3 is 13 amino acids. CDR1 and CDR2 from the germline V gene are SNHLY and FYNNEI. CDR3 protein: CASSVSGSYEQYF. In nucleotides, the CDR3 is TGTGCCAGCAGTGTATCGGGGTCCTACGAGCAGTACTTC.

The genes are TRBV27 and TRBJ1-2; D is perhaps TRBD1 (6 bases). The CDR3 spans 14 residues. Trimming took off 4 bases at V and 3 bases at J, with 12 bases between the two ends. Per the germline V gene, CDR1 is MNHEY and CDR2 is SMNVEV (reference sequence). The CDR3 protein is CASSSYRAHYGYTF. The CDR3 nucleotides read TGTGCCAGCAGTTCCTACAGGGCCCACTATGGCTACACCTTC.

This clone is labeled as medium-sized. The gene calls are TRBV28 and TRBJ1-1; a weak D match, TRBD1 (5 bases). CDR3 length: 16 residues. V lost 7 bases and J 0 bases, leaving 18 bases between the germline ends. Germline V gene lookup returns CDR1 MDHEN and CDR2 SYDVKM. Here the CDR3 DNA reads TGTGCCAGCACCCAGCCGAGGGGAAGGATGAACACTGAAGCTTTCTTT. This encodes CASTQPRGRMNTEAFF.

CDR3 bases: TGTGCCAGCAGCCTAAATGAGGCCTACGAGCAGTACTTC. It encodes CASSLNEAYEQYF. The rearrangement uses TRBV7-2 and TRBJ2-7; D not resolved. This CDR3 has 13 residues. V was shortened by 5 bases and J by 2 bases, with 10 bases between the two germline ends. Germline loops: CDR1 SGHTA, CDR2 FQGNSA. Combining the CDR3 with reference TRBV7-2 and TRBJ2-7 gives the whole variable domain GAGVSQSPSNKVTEKGKDVELRCDPISGHTALYWYRQSLGQGLEFLIYFQGNSAPDKSGLPSDRFSAERTGGSVSTLTIQRTQQEDSAVYLCASSLNEAYEQYFGPGTRLTVT.

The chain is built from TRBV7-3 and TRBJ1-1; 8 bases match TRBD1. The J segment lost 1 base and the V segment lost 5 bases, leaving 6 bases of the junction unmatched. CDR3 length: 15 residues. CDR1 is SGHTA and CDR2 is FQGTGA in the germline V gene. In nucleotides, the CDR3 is TGTGCCAGCAGCCCCCGACAGGGGCCGAACACTGAAGCTTTCTTT. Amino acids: CASSPRQGPNTEAFF.

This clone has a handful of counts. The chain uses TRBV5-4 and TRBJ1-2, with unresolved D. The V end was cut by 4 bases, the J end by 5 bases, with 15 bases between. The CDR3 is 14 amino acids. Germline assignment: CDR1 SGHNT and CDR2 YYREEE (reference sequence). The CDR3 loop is CASSVSSRAYGYTF. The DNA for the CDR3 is TGTGCCAGCAGCGTCTCTAGTAGAGCTTATGGCTACACCTTC.

CDR3 nucleotide sequence: TGTGCCAGCAGCTCAAGGACAGATCCAGGTTATGGCTACACCTTC. This translates into CASSSRTDPGYGYTF. The rearrangement uses TRBV11-2 and TRBJ1-2; possible D gene TRBD1, 6 bases. The CDR3 is 15 residues long. Germline CDR1 and CDR2: SGHAT and FQNNGV. Deletions cut 4 bases from V and 5 bases from J, with 17 bases between.

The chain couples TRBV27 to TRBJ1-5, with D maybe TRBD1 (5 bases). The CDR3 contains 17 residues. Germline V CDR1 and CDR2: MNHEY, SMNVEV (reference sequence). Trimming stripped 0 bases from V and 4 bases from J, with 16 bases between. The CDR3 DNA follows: TGTGCCAGCAGTTTATCTCCCGTCGAGGGGTGGAATCAGCCCCAGCATTTT. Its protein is CASSLSPVEGWNQPQHF.

CDR3 amino acids: CASSFPGSEAFF. The CDR3 nucleotides read TGTGCCAGCAGCTTCCCGGGCTCTGAAGCTTTCTTT. V usage is TRBV7-2 and J usage is TRBJ1-1; D gene ambiguous. This CDR3 spans 12 amino acids. The V gene's germline CDR1 is SGHTA and CDR2 FQGNSA. Trimming left V 3 bases short and J 6 bases short, with 8 bases between.

The CDR3 DNA is TGTGCCAGCAGCTTGCCTCTGGCGGGGGGTACAGATACGCAGTATTTT. Protein product: CASSLPLAGGTDTQYF. V is TRBV5-4 and J is TRBJ2-3, with TRBD2 matching over 8 bases. The trim removed 1 base at V and 3 bases at J, leaving 7 bases unmatched. The CDR3 length is 16 residues. Looked up from germline, CDR1 is SGHNT and CDR2 is YYREEE (reference sequence).

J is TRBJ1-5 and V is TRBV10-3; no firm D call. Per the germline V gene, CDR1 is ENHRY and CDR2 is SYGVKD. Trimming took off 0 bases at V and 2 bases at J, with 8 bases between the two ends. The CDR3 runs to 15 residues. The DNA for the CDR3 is TGTGCCATCAGTGAGTCATGGGGAGGCAATCAGCCCCAGCATTTT. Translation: CAISESWGGNQPQHF.